This T cell receptor beta chain is drawn from a study of T cell responses to AZD1222 COVID-19 vaccine. Sequencing was performed with immunoSEQ multiplex PCR; in TCRdb, only in-frame clones are kept and a portion is missing. The repertoire holds 150,000 to 250,000 clones, approximately 93% seen once, with approximately 1% in the top ten. Trimming removed 5 bases from V and 6 bases from J, with 18 bases in between. The length of the CDR3 is 15 residues. The germline CDR1 and CDR2 sequences are LNHDA and SQIVND (reference sequence). The chain combines TRBV19 with TRBJ2-3, with TRBD2 as a possible D gene (6 bases). Material: peripheral blood, obtained 28 days after the second AZD1222 dose. The clonotype comes from an adult who received the AZD1222 COVID-19 vaccine. The CDR3 protein is CASSRVASVSDTQYF. The CDR3 nucleotides are TGTGCCAGTAGTCGTGTGGCTAGCGTCTCGGATACGCAGTATTTT.